The T cell receptor beta chain described here comes from a study of beta chain features in type 1 diabetes. Every isolated RNA sample was fully reverse transcribed, so sequencing captured expressed TCRB transcripts. Assay used: immunoSEQ multiplex PCR; TCRdb lists only in-frame clones, some missing. This table holds some 150,000 clones, roughly 10% found once. This receptor was obtained from a woman in her thirties or forties in good health. Sequenced: central memory CD4+ T cells from blood.

The CDR3 protein is CASSASLRGGSLEQYF. The CDR3 nucleotides read TGTGCCAGCAGCGCAAGTCTTCGCGGGGGGTCCTTGGAGCAGTACTTC. The chain recombines TRBV7-2 with TRBJ2-7; TRBD2 aligns across 8 bases. This CDR3 has 16 residues. V was clipped by 5 bases and J by 7 bases; unmatched bases: 16. CDR1 and CDR2 (germline): SGHTA, FQGNSA. Based on the CDR3 plus reference TRBV7-2 and TRBJ2-7, the full variable domain is GAGVSQSPSNKVTEKGKDVELRCDPISGHTALYWYRQSLGQGLEFLIYFQGNSAPDKSGLPSDRFSAERTGGSVSTLTIQRTQQEDSAVYLCASSASLRGGSLEQYFGPGTRLTVT.